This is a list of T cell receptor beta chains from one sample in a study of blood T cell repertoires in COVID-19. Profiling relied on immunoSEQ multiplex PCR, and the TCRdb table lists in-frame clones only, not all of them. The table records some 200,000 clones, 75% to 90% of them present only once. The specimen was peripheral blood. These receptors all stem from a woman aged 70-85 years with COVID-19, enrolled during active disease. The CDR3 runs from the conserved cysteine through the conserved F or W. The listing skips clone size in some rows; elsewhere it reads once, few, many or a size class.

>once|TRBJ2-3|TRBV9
CASSPFGRNTDTQYF
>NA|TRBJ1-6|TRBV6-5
CASSYRSVYNSPLHF
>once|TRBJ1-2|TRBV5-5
CASTAAGGAYGYTF
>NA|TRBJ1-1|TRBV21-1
CASSRTGLGNTEAFF
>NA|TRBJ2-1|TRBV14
CASSLKGRTVYNEQFF
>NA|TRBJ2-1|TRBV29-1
CSVDRLARLSHNEQFF
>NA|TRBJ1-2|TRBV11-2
CASSPRQGGQGSYGYTF
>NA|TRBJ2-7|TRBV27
CASIPMGLAGPSSYEQYF
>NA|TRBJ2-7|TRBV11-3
CASSYGSRLAGEEQYF
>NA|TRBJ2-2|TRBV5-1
CASSLDSLNTGELFF
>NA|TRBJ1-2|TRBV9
CASSATGRGNYGYTF
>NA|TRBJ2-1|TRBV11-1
CASSPDKIYNEQFF
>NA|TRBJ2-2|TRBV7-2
CASSFRPPGELFF
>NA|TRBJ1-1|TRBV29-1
CSVEPGMTEAFF
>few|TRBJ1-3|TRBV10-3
CAIKQGPSNTIYF
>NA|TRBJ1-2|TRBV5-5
CASTRLPGQGTYGYTF
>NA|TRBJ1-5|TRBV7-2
CASSLDGLGKRNQPQHF
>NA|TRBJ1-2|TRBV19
CASRNTGGSVYGYTF
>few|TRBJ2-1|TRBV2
CASSPRLAGQFF
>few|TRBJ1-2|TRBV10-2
CASSETDNTGYTF
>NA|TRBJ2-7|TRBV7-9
CASSPVREQYF
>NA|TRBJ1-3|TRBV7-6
CASSLFRNPGNTIYF
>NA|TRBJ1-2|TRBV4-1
CASSQGNQGLGYTF
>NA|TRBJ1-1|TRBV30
CAWKVRDKASEAFF
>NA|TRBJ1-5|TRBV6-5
CASRATGNQPQHF
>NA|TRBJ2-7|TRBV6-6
CASSDPGTGLYEQYF
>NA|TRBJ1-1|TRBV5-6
CASSPAPTGNTEAFF
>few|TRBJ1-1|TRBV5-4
CASSLEGAYTEAFF
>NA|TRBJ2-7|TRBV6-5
CASSKDGRSYEQYF
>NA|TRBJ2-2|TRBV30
CAARWQTPAGELFF
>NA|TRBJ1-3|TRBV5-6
CASSLGAGGNTIYF
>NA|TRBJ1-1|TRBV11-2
CASSLAGREAFF
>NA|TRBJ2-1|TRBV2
CASSGPTLWEQFF
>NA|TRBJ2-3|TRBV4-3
CASSQGTTDTQYF
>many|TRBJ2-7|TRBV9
CASSVGHDYEQYF
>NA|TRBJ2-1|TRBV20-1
CSASGTSGTYNEQFF
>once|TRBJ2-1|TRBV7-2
CASSPAGTYNEQFF
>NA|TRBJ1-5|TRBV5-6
CASSSAYQPQHF
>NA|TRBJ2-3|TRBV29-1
CSVRQRLADTQYF
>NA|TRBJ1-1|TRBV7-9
CASSSRDLNTEAFF
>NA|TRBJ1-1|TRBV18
CASSPGGDTEAFF
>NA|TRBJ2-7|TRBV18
CASSTGLEPYEQYF
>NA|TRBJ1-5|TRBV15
CATSRDARGNQPQHF
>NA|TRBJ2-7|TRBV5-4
CASSSGQSNSYEQYF
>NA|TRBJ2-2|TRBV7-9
CASSLAQGTTGELFF
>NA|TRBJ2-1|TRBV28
CASTGAGPSYNEQFF
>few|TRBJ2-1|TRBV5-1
CASSLGFGSGRGVEQFF
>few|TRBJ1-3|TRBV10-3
CAISESAQAGNTIYF
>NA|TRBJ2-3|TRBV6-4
CASSSEGTPPDTQYF
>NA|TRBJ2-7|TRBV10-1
CASSGQSTRGGSPPYEQYF
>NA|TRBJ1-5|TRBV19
CASSRQGGNPNQPQHF
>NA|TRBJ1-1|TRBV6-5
CASSLQGGVEAFF
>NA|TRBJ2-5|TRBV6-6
CASRQAGEGETQYF
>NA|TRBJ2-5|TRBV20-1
CSAVVQETQYF
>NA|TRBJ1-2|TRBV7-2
CASRFGAGEGYTF